The clone carrying this TCR beta chain appeared many times. Antigen: not known. This sample stems from a study of Graves' ophthalmopathy and Graves' hyperthyroidism. Background on the study: Cases classed as stable hyperthyroidism had no ophthalmopathy within 18 months of follow-up.

Trimming stripped 5 bases from V and 8 bases from J, with 6 bases between. CDR1 is SGHVS and CDR2 is FNYEAQ in the germline V gene. This CDR3 comprises 11 residues. Amplification targeted the TCR beta CDR3 regions, with RNA transcripts as the source material. HTBI-primed first-round RT-PCR preceded second-round multiplex PCR. TCRdb analysed the multiplex PCR reads with MiXCR anew, one entry per CDR3 protein. The profile shows 580,000 or so distinct CDR3 sequences, 35% to 45% of them singletons. Findings of the study overall: Sensitivity of under 71% and specificity of nearly 75% were achieved by the model that predicted ophthalmopathy progression. The majority of expanded thyroid clonotypes above 0.001 frequency also occurred in blood.

Reliance was placed on clinical symptoms, serum thyroxine, TRAb, thyroid ultrasound and orbital computed tomography for diagnosis. This receptor was obtained from an adult man with Graves' hyperthyroidism. Sequenced sample: peripheral blood or thyroid tissue (not recorded which). The J gene is TRBJ2-2, the V gene TRBV7-6; no definite D call. The DNA of the CDR3 is TGTGCCAGCAGCCCGGTGGGGGAGCTGTTTTTT. Its protein product is CASSPVGELFF. Drawing the rest from reference TRBV7-6 and TRBJ2-2, the complete variable domain is GAGVSQSPRYKVTKRGQDVALRCDPISGHVSLYWYRQALGQGPEFLTYFNYEAQQDKSGLPNDRFSAERPEGSISTLTIQRTEQRDSAMYRCASSPVGELFFGEGSRLTVL.